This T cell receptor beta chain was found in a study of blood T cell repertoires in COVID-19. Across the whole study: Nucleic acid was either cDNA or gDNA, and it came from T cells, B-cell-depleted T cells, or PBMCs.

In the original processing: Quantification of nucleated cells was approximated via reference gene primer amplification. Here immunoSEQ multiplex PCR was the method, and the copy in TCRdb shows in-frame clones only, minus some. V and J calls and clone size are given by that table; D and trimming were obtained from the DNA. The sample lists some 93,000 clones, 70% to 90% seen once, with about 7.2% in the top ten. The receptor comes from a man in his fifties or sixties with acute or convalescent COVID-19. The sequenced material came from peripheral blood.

The CDR3 loop is CASGLSGNTIYF. The CDR3, as DNA: TGTGCCAGCGGCTTATCTGGAAACACCATATATTTT. This sequence joins TRBV27 and TRBJ1-3; D gene uncertain. This CDR3 region has 12 residues. Per germline, CDR1 MNHEY and CDR2 SMNVEV (reference sequence). The ends were cut back, 8 bases at V and 1 base at J, with 6 bases in the middle.